This T cell receptor (beta chain) derives from a study of CD8 T cells in Susac syndrome. Study findings and constraints: Only a relatively small number of individuals were included in the TCR sequencing and HLA analysis.

Remarks on this clonotype: Its specificity is unknown.

The authors reverse transcribed roughly 0.5 to 1 ug RNA with random hexamers. The authors amplified TCR beta CDR3 across 54 Vbeta and 13 Jbeta using immunoSEQ multiplex PCR. MiXCR, run by TCRdb on the immunoSEQ multiplex PCR reads, gives a single entry per CDR3 protein. Among about 150,000 distinct CDR3 sequences, approximately 96% were seen once, and the ten largest hold over 0.2%. CD8+ and CD4+ T cells taken from blood had their TCR beta sequenced. The multiple sclerosis controls, all treatment-naive patients, had relapsing-remitting disease that was stable or active. The CDR3 is made up of 14 amino acids. The V and J ends lost 0 bases and 8 bases respectively, with 16 bases between them. Germline V gene data show CDR1 as DFQATT and CDR2 as SNEGSKA (reference sequence).

The sample was CD8+ T cells from PBMCs. This receptor was identified in a human donor with multiple sclerosis. The chain combines TRBV20-1 with TRBJ2-5, with D unclear. The CDR3 DNA is TGCAGTGCTAGAGATGTGGGCGGCGAAGGTACCCAGTACTTC. It is translated as CSARDVGGEGTQYF.